This T cell receptor beta chain was recorded in a study of cytomegalovirus exposure and HLA in healthy donors. From the approximately 120-subject validation cohort, which was separate from the roughly 700-subject first cohort, the donors were drawn. V lost 4 bases, J lost 6 bases, and 11 bases lay in between. Germline V CDR1 and CDR2: SGHNT, YYREEE (reference sequence). The CDR3 is 13 residues long. Assay used: immunoSEQ multiplex PCR; TCRdb lists only in-frame clones, some missing. The table includes tens of thousands of clones, around 96% detected once. The receptor comes from a man between 18 and 35 years old in good health and CMV-seropositive. This sequence joins TRBV5-4 and TRBJ2-1; no definite D call. Sequenced input: PBMCs. This chain's CDR3 is CASSQAGFNEQFF. The DNA of the CDR3 is TGTGCCAGCAGCCAGGCTGGCTTCAATGAGCAGTTCTTC.